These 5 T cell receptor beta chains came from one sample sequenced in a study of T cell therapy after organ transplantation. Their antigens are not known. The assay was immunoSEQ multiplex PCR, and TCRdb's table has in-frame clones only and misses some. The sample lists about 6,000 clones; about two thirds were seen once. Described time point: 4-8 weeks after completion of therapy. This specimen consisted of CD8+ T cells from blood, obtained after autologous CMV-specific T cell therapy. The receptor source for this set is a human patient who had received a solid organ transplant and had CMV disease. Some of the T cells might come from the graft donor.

The CDR3 is CASSQDGQTEAFF. CDR3 bases: TGCGCCAGCAGCCAAGACGGACAGACTGAAGCTTTCTTT. V and J are TRBV4-3 and TRBJ1-1, with D perhaps matching TRBD1 (6 bases). From germline, CDR1 is LGHNA and CDR2 YSLEER. Trimming removed 0 bases from V and 5 bases from J, with 7 bases in between. This CDR3 region has 13 residues.

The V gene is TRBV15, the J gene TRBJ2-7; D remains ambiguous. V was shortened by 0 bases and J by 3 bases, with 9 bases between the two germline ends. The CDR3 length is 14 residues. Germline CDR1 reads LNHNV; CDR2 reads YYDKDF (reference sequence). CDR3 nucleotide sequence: TGTGCCACCAGCAGAGATGAGGCGTACTACGAGCAGTACTTC. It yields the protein CATSRDEAYYEQYF.

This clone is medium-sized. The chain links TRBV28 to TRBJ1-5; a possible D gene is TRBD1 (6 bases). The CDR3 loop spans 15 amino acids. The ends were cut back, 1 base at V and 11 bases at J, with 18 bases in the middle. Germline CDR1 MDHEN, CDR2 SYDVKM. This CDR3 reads CASSLFQGSSYSQHF. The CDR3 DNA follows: TGTGCCAGCAGTTTATTTCAGGGGTCCTCCTATTCCCAGCATTTT.

CDR3 region: CASSLGTDYEQYF. In DNA form, the CDR3 reads TGTGCCAGCAGCTTAGGGACAGACTACGAGCAGTACTTC. V usage is TRBV11-3 and J usage is TRBJ2-7, with D possibly matching TRBD1 (6 bases). The germline V and J ends were trimmed by 1 base and 3 bases, with 7 bases remaining between them. The CDR3 consists of 13 residues. Germline lookup yields CDR1 SGHNT and CDR2 YENEEA. The variable domain in full, with the rest retrieved from reference TRBV11-3 and TRBJ2-7, is EAGVVQSPRYKIIEKKQPVAFWCNPISGHNTLYWYLQNLGQGPELLIRYENEEAVDDSQLPKDRFSAERLKGVDSTLKIQPAELGDSAVYLCASSLGTDYEQYFGPGTRLTVT.

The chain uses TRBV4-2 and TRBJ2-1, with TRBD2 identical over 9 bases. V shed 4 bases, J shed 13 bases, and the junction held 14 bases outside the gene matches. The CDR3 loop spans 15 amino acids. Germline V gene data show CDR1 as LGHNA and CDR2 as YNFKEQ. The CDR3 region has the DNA TGTGCCAGCAGCCTCGCGATGACTAGCGGAGGGTTCCAGTTCTTC. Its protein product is CASSLAMTSGGFQFF.